This TCR beta chain was profiled in a study of blood T cell repertoires in COVID-19. On the study more broadly: Sites in the United States, Italy and Spain provided acute and convalescent COVID-19 samples. T cells, B-cell-depleted T cells, or PBMCs provided the cDNA or gDNA that served as material.

V was shortened by 0 bases and J by 5 bases, with 13 bases between the two germline ends. The CDR3 length is 15 residues. Germline V CDR1 and CDR2: MNHEY, SVGAGI. Original processing methods: It was from reference gene primer amplification that nucleated cell counts were estimated. Generated by immunoSEQ multiplex PCR, the TCRdb table keeps only in-frame clones and is missing some. The V and J calls and clone size are taken from that table; D and trimming were inferred from the DNA. The sample carries about 90,000 clones, about nine tenths recorded once. The specimen sequenced was peripheral blood. This TCR derives from a woman between 65 and 79 years old with acute or convalescent COVID-19. The V gene is TRBV6-5, the J gene TRBJ1-1; unclear D gene. Here the CDR3 DNA reads TGTGCCAGCAGTTACTCTCGGGGAGGTTATACTGAAGCTTTCTTT. Protein: CASSYSRGGYTEAFF.